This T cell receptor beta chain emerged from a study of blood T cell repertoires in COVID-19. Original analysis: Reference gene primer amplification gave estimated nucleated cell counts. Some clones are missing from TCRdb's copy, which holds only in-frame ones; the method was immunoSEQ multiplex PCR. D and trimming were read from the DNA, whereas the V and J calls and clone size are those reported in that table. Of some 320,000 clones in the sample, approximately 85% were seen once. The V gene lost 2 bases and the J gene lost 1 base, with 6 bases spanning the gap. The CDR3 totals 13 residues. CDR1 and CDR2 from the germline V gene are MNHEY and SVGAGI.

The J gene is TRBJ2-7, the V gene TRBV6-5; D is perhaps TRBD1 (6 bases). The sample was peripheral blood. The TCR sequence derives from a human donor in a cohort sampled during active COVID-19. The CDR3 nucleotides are TGTGCCAGCAGTTACGGACAGTCCTACGAGCAGTACTTC. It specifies CASSYGQSYEQYF.